This T cell receptor (beta chain) was obtained from a study of PD-L1 blockade in urothelial cancer (dated by TCRdb to 2017 to 2019). About the investigation overall: Therapy was started in the mid-2010s for all patients, and atezolizumab 1,200 mg was administered intravenously every 3 weeks. In the same patients who had TCR sequencing, pretreatment tumors also underwent whole exome sequencing and RNA sequencing. Pretreatment tumor samples and matched peripheral blood, collected serially before and after atezolizumab treatment, underwent TCR sequencing. Just over 28 patients had pretreatment blood TCR-seq, some 25 had at least one posttreatment blood collection, and some 25 had tumor TCR-seq. A median of about 140,000 T cells and 85,000 or so unique TCRs was obtained from blood samples, and a median clonality of roughly 0.08 was observed. Somatic, immune and clinical correlates of response to PD-L1 blockade with atezolizumab in urothelial cancer were the focus of an exploratory multi-omic analysis. Progression-free survival longer than 6 months counted as durable clinical benefit, and TCR features were additionally tested against both progression-free and overall survival. Durable clinical benefit was achieved by nine patients and was not achieved by 20 patients. Patients had an ECOG performance status of 0 or 1 and had received between 0 and 3 prior chemotherapy regimens. About 85% of the 29 patients were males with bladder-origin urothelial cancer, and about 65% of the roughly 30 reported a prior smoking history. Blood samples were analyzed at two time points: 3 weeks after treatment start (second dose) and 6 weeks after treatment start. Study-wide conclusions, independent of this receptor: Improved progression-free and overall survival was found to be associated with pretreatment peripheral blood TCR clonality below the median. Patients with durable benefit showed greater expansion of tumor-associated TCR clones in peripheral blood 3 weeks after starting treatment (n ≈ 21, p = 0.022). Because the sample size was small (n of about 27) and many exploratory analyses were performed, the results are intended to be hypothesis-generating.

Ends trimmed: V by 5 bases, J by 4 bases; bases unmatched to a gene: 4. CDR1 and CDR2, per the germline V gene (reference sequence), are GTSNPN and SVGIG. The CDR3 sequence holds 13 residues, the cysteine and phenylalanine included. Kept here is only the CDR3 DNA, which spans 39 bases and is read in frame from base 1. A cohort of around 29 patients with locally advanced or metastatic urothelial carcinoma, treated at Memorial Sloan Kettering on a trial protocol, was included. Peripheral blood mononuclear cells were collected pretreatment and during treatment, with between 1 and 8 total time points obtained per patient. The Qiagen DNeasy Blood extraction kit was used to purify genomic DNA from total PBMCs and tumor samples. PBMCs were collected pretreatment and during treatment, and were isolated and stored as previously described. This clone was recorded once. The target of this receptor is not known. No much larger clone is present one base from it, and per-base qualities are unavailable.

To estimate absolute template abundance from read counts, synthetic TCR analog templates were spiked into each PCR. TCRbeta CDR3 regions were amplified from genomic DNA with bias-controlled V and J gene primers using the immunoSEQ assay. Sequencing of rearranged TCRbeta segments was performed at approximately 20X coverage. Turning to the authors' computational methods: Sequencing errors were corrected by clustering, and CDR3s were annotated against IMGT so that V, D and J genes could be assigned. Downstream analyses used only productive TCRbeta rearrangements and left out out-of-frame or stop-codon sequences. Clonality was calculated as one minus the Shannon entropy normalized by the log of the number of unique productive sequences. Clones differing between time points or between blood and tumor were identified by Fisher's exact test with Benjamini-Hochberg correction at adjusted p below 0.01. TCRdb limited this immuneACCESS table to in-frame rearrangements with V and J called. A share of clones is missing; checked studies link under half to unresolved V genes, and the rest is unexplained. V and J calls plus clone size are reproduced from that table; the DNA served to infer D and trimming. The sample contains 50,000 or so clones, over 75% of them found a single time. Almost 4.5% of the sample comes from the top ten.

This TCR was sampled from a man in his 70s with urothelial cancer. This sample comprised PBMCs, obtained around atezolizumab (anti-PD-L1) treatment. The chain joins TRBV30 to TRBJ2-1, and TRBD1 matches 8 of the central bases. In nucleotides, the sequence is TGTGCCTGGGACAGGGGAGCGTACAATGAGCAGTTCTTC. It translates as CAWDRGAYNEQFF.